This T cell receptor (beta chain) stems from a study of blood T cells in healthy people across ages. V gave up 1 base and J gave up 10 bases, with 8 bases separating them. The CDR3 is 12 amino acids. CDR1 is MNHEY and CDR2 is SVGEGT in the germline V gene. There are a few counts of this clonotype. Its antigen is unidentified. Study-level findings and limits: Researchers judged that diversity estimates from one million T cells fell short of true values.

Sample-barcoded 5' priming and a J-beta primer mix drove a second PCR of about 7 to 12 cycles. Every cDNA molecule carried a tag from a template-switch adaptor bearing 12 random nucleotides. One entry per CDR3 protein, called by TCRdb with MiXCR from the 5' RACE reads. The sample carries around 650,000 distinct CDR3 sequences, less than 45% recorded once. The amount of total RNA extracted per sample was at least 5 micrograms. The rearrangement joins TRBV6-2 or TRBV6-3 to TRBJ2-1; unclear D gene. This receptor was obtained from a man at least 80 years old in good health. The specimen was blood. This CDR3 is CASSYLEHEQFF. CDR3 coding DNA: TGTGCCAGCAGTTACTTAGAGCACGAGCAGTTCTTC.